This TCR beta chain emerged from a study of cytomegalovirus exposure and HLA in healthy donors. PCR primers comprised 60 Vbeta and 13 Jbeta primers. The data were produced by immunoSEQ multiplex PCR, yet TCRdb's version contains in-frame clones alone and is incomplete. The data contain 100,000 to 150,000 clones, over 60% of them singletons. Germline assignment: CDR1 SGHTA and CDR2 FQGNSA. The germline V and J ends were trimmed by 5 bases and 4 bases, with 17 bases remaining between them. The CDR3 spans 15 residues. The material sequenced was PBMCs. The sequence was obtained from a man aged 45-65 years in good health and CMV-seronegative. The rearrangement uses TRBV7-2 and TRBJ1-2; TRBD1 is a possible D gene (6 bases). The CDR3 reads CASSQNLGAGYGYTF. CDR3 sequence (DNA): TGTGCCAGCAGCCAGAACCTGGGGGCTGGCTATGGCTACACCTTC.